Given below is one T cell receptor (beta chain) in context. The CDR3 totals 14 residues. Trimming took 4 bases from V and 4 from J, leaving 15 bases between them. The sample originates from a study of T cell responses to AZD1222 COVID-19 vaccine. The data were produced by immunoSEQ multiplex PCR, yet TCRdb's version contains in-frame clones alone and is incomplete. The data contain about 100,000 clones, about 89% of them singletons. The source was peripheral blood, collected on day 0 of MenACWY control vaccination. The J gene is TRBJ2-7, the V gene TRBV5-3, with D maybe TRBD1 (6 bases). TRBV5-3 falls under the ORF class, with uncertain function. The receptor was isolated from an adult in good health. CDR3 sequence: CARSRGKTGYEQYF. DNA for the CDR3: TGTGCCAGAAGCCGAGGAAAAACAGGGTACGAGCAGTACTTC.